These 30 T cell receptor beta chains came from one sample sequenced in a study of blood T cell repertoires in COVID-19. Produced via immunoSEQ multiplex PCR; TCRdb's table is partial and in-frame only. The table shows 35,000 to 50,000 clones, with roughly 80% occurring only once. Specimen: peripheral blood. Receptors originate from a human donor with acute or convalescent COVID-19. The donor label of this sample is uncertain.

This chain uses TRBV18 with TRBJ2-3, with D perhaps matching TRBD2 (6 bases). Germline values: CDR1 KGHSH, CDR2 LQKENI. The V and J ends lost 3 bases and 1 base respectively, with 11 bases between them. The CDR3 consists of 15 residues. Here the CDR3 DNA reads TGTGCCAGCTCACCCGTCGGGGGAGGCACAGATACGCAGTATTTT. This codes for CASSPVGGGTDTQYF.

This clone was observed a few times. The V and J genes are TRBV6-5 and TRBJ2-4, with D maybe TRBD1 (5 bases). Germline loops: CDR1 MNHEY, CDR2 SVGAGI. The CDR3 has 12 residues. Trimming pared 7 bases from V and 9 bases from J, leaving 13 bases between. For the CDR3, the DNA is TGTGCCAGCACTCTGGGGCTCGGCATTCAGTACTTC. This sequence encodes CASTLGLGIQYF.

This clone was counted a single time. The V and J genes are TRBV6-5 and TRBJ2-3; 8 bases are shared with TRBD1. Germline CDR1 reads MNHEY; CDR2 reads SVGAGI. CDR3 size: 14 residues. With 8 bases clipped from V and 5 bases from J, the junction kept 9 bases outside the gene matches. The DNA for the CDR3 is TGTGCCAGCGAGGAAAACAGGGGGATAGATACGCAGTATTTT. This encodes CASEENRGIDTQYF.

The chain recombines TRBV19 with TRBJ2-5; 11 bases are shared with TRBD1. The J segment lost 5 bases and the V segment lost 4 bases, leaving 9 bases of the junction unmatched. This CDR3 contains 16 residues. Germline V CDR1 and CDR2: LNHDA, SQIVND (reference sequence). The CDR3 region is CASSTRTGGLGETQYF. CDR3 DNA: TGTGCCAGTAGTACCCGGACAGGGGGCCTCGGGGAGACCCAGTACTTC. Together with reference TRBV19 and TRBJ2-5, the CDR3 gives the full variable domain: DGGITQSPKYLFRKEGQNVTLSCEQNLNHDAMYWYRQDPGQGLRLIYYSQIVNDFQKGDIAEGYSVSREKKESFPLTVTSAQKNPTAFYLCASSTRTGGLGETQYFGPGTRLLVL.

V and J are TRBV4-2 and TRBJ2-5; TRBD1 matches 9 bases. This CDR3 has 14 residues. The V gene end was trimmed by 1 base and the J gene end by 5 bases; junction bases not matched to a gene: 2. Germline V gene lookup returns CDR1 LGHNA and CDR2 YNFKEQ. The CDR3 loop is CASSQGTGVETQYF. The CDR3 bases are TGTGCCAGCAGCCAAGGGACAGGGGTTGAGACCCAGTACTTC.

The rearrangement links TRBV4-1 to TRBJ1-6; 8 bases fit TRBD1. V was clipped by 2 bases and J by 9 bases; unmatched bases: 9. This CDR3 has 16 amino acids. Per the germline V gene, CDR1 is MGHRA and CDR2 is YSYEKL. CDR3: CASSQPLGQGPSPLHF. CDR3 nucleotides: TGCGCCAGCAGCCAACCCCTCGGACAGGGACCTTCACCCCTCCACTTT.

The chain uses TRBV5-4 and TRBJ1-2, with 8 bases aligning to TRBD1. The CDR3 is 14 amino acids. Germline CDR1 and CDR2: SGHNT and YYREEE (reference sequence). The V gene end was trimmed by 4 bases and the J gene end by 7 bases; junction bases not matched to a gene: 9. CDR3 sequence reads: CASSEEQGVIGYTF. The CDR3 bases are TGTGCCAGCAGCGAAGAACAGGGGGTGATTGGCTACACCTTC.

The rearrangement uses TRBV6-4 and TRBJ1-2; TRBD1 aligns across 9 bases. Germline V gives CDR1 MRHNA, CDR2 SNTAGT. Trimming at V came to 7 bases and at J to 2 bases, leaving 8 bases not matched to a gene. This CDR3 has 15 amino acids. The CDR3 protein is CASTPETGGNYGYTF. The CDR3 nucleotides read TGTGCCAGCACCCCCGAGACAGGGGGAAACTATGGCTACACCTTC.

The chain links TRBV6-2 or TRBV6-3 to TRBJ1-1; 8 nucleotides agree with TRBD1. The trim removed 2 bases at V and 4 bases at J, leaving 0 bases unmatched. Germline V gene lookup returns CDR1 MNHEY and CDR2 SVGEGT. The CDR3 has 13 residues. The CDR3 loop reads CASSYDRGTEAFF. DNA of the CDR3: TGTGCCAGCAGTTACGACAGGGGCACTGAAGCTTTCTTT.

The V gene is TRBV6-5, the J gene TRBJ2-3, with TRBD2 matching over 9 bases. With 7 bases clipped from V and 4 bases from J, the junction kept 9 bases outside the gene matches. Per germline, CDR1 MNHEY and CDR2 SVGAGI. This CDR3 has 15 amino acids. CDR3: CASTRGAGGPDTQYF. The CDR3 DNA reads TGTGCCAGCACCCGCGGGGCGGGGGGGCCAGATACGCAGTATTTT.

The chain is built from TRBV24-1 and TRBJ2-1; 14 bases are shared with TRBD2. Germline V gives CDR1 KGHDR, CDR2 SFDVKD. V lost 5 bases and J lost 15; bases outside the gene matches: 11. The CDR3 has 15 amino acids. CDR3 region: CATSVPTGLAGGLFF. The CDR3 DNA sequence: TGTGCCACCAGTGTCCCGACAGGACTAGCGGGGGGACTGTTCTTC.

DNA for the CDR3: TGTGCCAGCAGCCTAGGGGGGGGCTCCGAGCAGTACTTC. It is translated as CASSLGGGSEQYF. V usage is TRBV7-8 and J usage is TRBJ2-7, with a tentative D call TRBD2 (7 bases). Germline V gene data show CDR1 as SGHVS and CDR2 as FQNEAQ. V was pared by 5 bases and J by 6 bases, with 14 bases between. CDR3 length equals 13 residues.

The chain carries TRBV3-1 (or the pseudogene TRBV3-2) and TRBJ2-7, with a possible D match to TRBD1 (6 bases). V was cut by 5 bases and J by 2 bases, with 10 bases left in between. Looked up from germline, CDR1 is LGHDT and CDR2 is YNNKEL (reference sequence). The CDR3 totals 13 residues. The CDR3 nucleotides are TGTGCCAGCAGCGTGGACAGTCCCTACGAGCAGTACTTC. Amino acid sequence: CASSVDSPYEQYF.

V and J are TRBV19 and TRBJ2-3; 12 bases agree with TRBD2. The CDR3 has 16 residues. Germline V lookup: CDR1 LNHDA, CDR2 SQIVND (reference sequence). Trimming cost V 5 bases and J 1 base; bases outside gene matches: 4. The CDR3 is CASSLRLAGGTDTQYF. CDR3 bases: TGTGCCAGTAGTCTCCGACTAGCGGGAGGCACAGATACGCAGTATTTT.

V is TRBV3-1 (or the pseudogene TRBV3-2) and J is TRBJ1-1; a weak D match, TRBD1 (5 bases). Trimming stripped 1 base from V and 6 bases from J, with 12 bases between. The CDR3 consists of 14 residues. CDR1 and CDR2 from the germline V gene are LGHDT and YNNKEL (reference sequence). The CDR3 reads CASSQAGGTAEAFF. The CDR3 region has the DNA TGTGCCAGCAGCCAAGCGGGGGGAACTGCTGAAGCTTTCTTT.

This clone was observed a few times. V gene TRBV7-9 combines with J gene TRBJ2-7; TRBD1 agrees at 7 bases. CDR1 SEHNR and CDR2 FQNEAQ come from the germline V gene (reference sequence). The CDR3 runs 16 residues. V gave up 4 bases and J gave up 0 bases; unmatched junction bases: 9. The CDR3 spells CASSYIDRDSSYEQYF. The CDR3 nucleotides read TGTGCCAGCAGCTACATCGACAGGGATAGCTCCTACGAGCAGTACTTC.

The J gene is TRBJ1-1, the V gene TRBV13; TRBD1 might be the D (5 bases). The germline V gene encodes CDR1 PRHDT and CDR2 FYEKMQ (reference sequence). The CDR3 is 14 residues long. V dropped 5 bases and J dropped 4 bases, with 14 bases sitting between them. The CDR3: CASSHSTGGTEAFF. The CDR3 DNA reads TGTGCCAGCAGCCACAGTACGGGGGGCACTGAAGCTTTCTTT.

This rearrangement joins TRBV11-2 to TRBJ1-6, with 11 bases lining up with TRBD1. Trimming at V came to 5 bases and at J to 9 bases, leaving 6 bases not matched to a gene. CDR1 is SGHAT, CDR2 FQNNGV, per germline. The CDR3 length is 15 residues. CDR3 nucleotides: TGTGCCAGCAGCCCGTGGACAGGGGGCACTTCACCCCTCCACTTT. Protein sequence: CASSPWTGGTSPLHF. Full variable domain (rest looked up from reference TRBV11-2 and TRBJ1-6): EAGVAQSPRYKIIEKRQSVAFWCNPISGHATLYWYQQILGQGPKLLIQFQNNGVVDDSQLPKDRFSAERLKGVDSTLKIQPAKLEDSAVYLCASSPWTGGTSPLHFGNGTRLTVT.

This clone has just one count. The chain carries TRBV7-2 and TRBJ2-7, with D tentatively TRBD1 (6 bases). The V and J ends lost 4 bases and 1 base respectively, with 14 bases between them. The CDR3 covers 15 residues. The germline CDR1 and CDR2 sequences are SGHTA and FQGNSA. CDR3 residues: CASSSPGTLSYEQYF. CDR3 nucleotide sequence: TGTGCCAGCAGCTCCCCCGGGACATTGTCCTACGAGCAGTACTTC.

This clone was seen a few times. The rearrangement joins TRBV19 to TRBJ2-2; D uncertain. CDR1 and CDR2 from the germline V gene are LNHDA and SQIVND (reference sequence). The CDR3 has 14 residues. V lost 5 bases, J lost 0 bases, and 7 bases lay in between. The CDR3 bases are TGTGCCAGTAGTCACCCTACGAACACCGGGGAGCTGTTTTTT. Translated, it gives CASSHPTNTGELFF.

The chain employs TRBV28 and TRBJ1-6, with 8 bases identical to TRBD1. J gave up 5 bases and V 5 bases, and 8 bases lay outside the gene matches. CDR1 is MDHEN and CDR2 is SYDVKM in the germline V gene. The CDR3 is 16 residues long. CDR3 sequence: CASSPLGQGHNSPLHF. The CDR3, as DNA: TGTGCCAGCAGTCCATTAGGACAGGGCCATAATTCACCCCTCCACTTT. Together with reference TRBV28 and TRBJ1-6, the CDR3 gives the full variable domain: DVKVTQSSRYLVKRTGEKVFLECVQDMDHENMFWYRQDPGLGLRLIYFSYDVKMKEKGDIPEGYSVSREKKERFSLILESASTNQTSMYLCASSPLGQGHNSPLHFGNGTRLTVT.

This rearrangement joins TRBV30 to TRBJ2-5, with D possibly matching TRBD2 (5 bases). The germline V gene has CDR1 GTSNPN and CDR2 SVGIG (reference sequence). The V gene lost 3 bases and the J gene lost 5 bases, with 19 bases spanning the gap. This CDR3 has 15 residues. CDR3 DNA: TGTGCCTGGAGGGTCGCGGGCTTCGAGGTGGAGACCCAGTACTTC. This encodes CAWRVAGFEVETQYF.

The DNA of the CDR3 is TGTGCCAGCAGTGTGAAGACAGGGGGCGCGGGGCAGCCCCAGCATTTT. Translation gives CASSVKTGGAGQPQHF. The J gene is TRBJ1-5, the V gene TRBV27; 10 bases map to TRBD1. The V and J ends lost 5 bases and 7 bases, in that order; junction bases with no gene match: 11. This CDR3 contains 16 residues. Per the germline V gene, CDR1 is MNHEY and CDR2 is SMNVEV (reference sequence).

V and J are TRBV10-1 and TRBJ1-1; 9 nucleotides line up with TRBD1. Germline trimming cut 3 bases from V and 2 bases from J; bases unmatched to any gene: 1. CDR1 and CDR2 (germline): WNHNN, SYGVQD (reference sequence). CDR3 length: 14 residues. The CDR3 here is CASSEQGANTEAFF. Written as DNA, the CDR3 is TGCGCCAGCAGTGAACAGGGGGCTAACACTGAAGCTTTCTTT.

The chain employs TRBV6-4 and TRBJ2-3; unclear D gene. The V gene's germline CDR1 is MRHNA and CDR2 SNTAGT. The CDR3 has 14 residues. Trimming stripped 0 bases from V and 1 base from J, with 5 bases between. In DNA, the CDR3 is TGTGCCAGCAGTGACTCGGCCGGCACAGATACGCAGTATTTT. Its translation: CASSDSAGTDTQYF.

The V and J genes are TRBV19 and TRBJ1-1; possibly TRBD1 for D (5 bases). Trimming pared 4 bases from V and 3 bases from J, leaving 12 bases between. The CDR3 sequence is 14 residues long. The V gene's germline CDR1 is LNHDA and CDR2 SQIVND (reference sequence). As DNA, the CDR3 is TGTGCCAGTAGTAAGGAGGGACGGTACACTGAAGCTTTCTTT. Its translation: CASSKEGRYTEAFF.

The chain links TRBV27 to TRBJ1-4, with TRBD1 matching over 7 bases. CDR3 size: 14 residues. Germline V gene data show CDR1 as MNHEY and CDR2 as SMNVEV (reference sequence). Trimming at V came to 2 bases and at J to 7 bases, leaving 4 bases not matched to a gene. The CDR3 region is CASSLTTGSEKLFF. CDR3 sequence (DNA): TGTGCCAGCAGTTTAACGACAGGGTCTGAAAAACTGTTTTTT.

As to this clone: Germline is not matched at one junction end, which may reflect a read error. The rearrangement links TRBV20-1 to TRBJ1-1; tentatively, D is TRBD1 (5 bases). The CDR3 loop spans 16 amino acids. The germline V gene encodes CDR1 DFQATT and CDR2 SNEGSKA (reference sequence). The CDR3 region is CRASIPGVESGTEAFF. In DNA, the CDR3 is TGCAGGGCTAGTATCCCGGGGGTCGAATCGGGCACTGAAGCTTTCTTT.

V and J are TRBV4-1 and TRBJ2-3, with D possibly TRBD1 on 5 matching bases. CDR1 and CDR2 from the germline V gene are MGHRA and YSYEKL. Trimming took 0 bases from V and 2 from J, leaving 18 bases between them. The CDR3 is 18 amino acids. The CDR3 sequence: CASSQEHPTQGPTDTQYF. The CDR3 coding sequence is TGCGCCAGCAGCCAAGAACACCCCACGCAGGGTCCCACAGATACGCAGTATTTT.

This clone came up once. The chain recombines TRBV4-1 with TRBJ2-3; the match to TRBD2 covers 7 bases. Germline CDR1 reads MGHRA; CDR2 reads YSYEKL. The CDR3 length is 16 residues. V was clipped by 4 bases and J by 2 bases; unmatched bases: 9. The CDR3 DNA sequence: TGCGCCAGCAGCCCCCTCCTAGCGGCCCTCACAGATACGCAGTATTTT. Translating it yields CASSPLLAALTDTQYF.